This T cell receptor (beta chain) was identified during a study of T cell responses to AZD1222 COVID-19 vaccine. Germline V gives CDR1 SGHAT, CDR2 FQNNGV. CDR3 length: 15 residues. The ends lost 4 bases at V and 4 bases at J; junction bases unmatched: 8. Some clones are missing from TCRdb's copy, which holds only in-frame ones; the method was immunoSEQ multiplex PCR. In the table there are about 97,000 clones, roughly 86% of which are singletons. The TCR was taken from an adult in good health. Sample: peripheral blood, taken on day 0 of AZD1222 vaccination. The rearrangement joins TRBV11-2 to TRBJ2-7; 9 nucleotides agree with TRBD1. This CDR3 reads CASSSYRGLAYEQYF. In nucleotides, the CDR3 is TGTGCCAGCAGCTCCTACAGGGGGCTGGCGTACGAGCAGTACTTC.